The clone carrying this TCR beta chain was seen more than once but under ten times. The V end was cut by 3 bases, the J end by 5 bases, with 13 bases between. The CDR3 is 14 amino acids. TCRdb processed the RACE reads anew with MiXCR; each CDR3 protein has one entry. Among 150,000 to 200,000 distinct CDR3 sequences listed, more than 14% were seen once. This specimen comes from a study of human T cells and chemical hapten exposure. The time point denotes: patch test 1, 2 weeks after DPC sensitization. Documented treatment: therapeutic diphenylcyclopropenone sensitization with weekly scalp DPC. The sequencing used whole blood, collected in connection with sensitization to the hapten diphenylcyclopropenone (DPC). The gene calls are TRBV12-3 or TRBV12-4 and TRBJ2-5; D unresolved. The receptor comes from a woman in her 30s with alopecia areata. Some clones in this sample may be carry-over from other donors' samples. The CDR3 DNA follows: TGTGCCAGCAGTTTCATTCTAGAAGGGGAGACCCAGTACTTC. Amino acid sequence: CASSFILEGETQYF.